This T cell receptor (beta chain) stems from a study of T cell repertoires in cytomegalovirus infection. Study background: Peptides in the study included HLA-C-restricted and HLA-B-restricted CMV epitopes.

Study outcomes and limitations: The response measured ex vivo was dominated by TCR beta clonotypes (HLA-C-restricted and CMV-specific).

In TCRdb, the reads were re-called with MiXCR into one record per CDR3 protein. The profile shows fewer than 650,000 distinct CDR3 sequences, around two fifths of them singletons. Trimming pared 6 bases from V and 5 bases from J, leaving 11 bases between. This CDR3 has 14 amino acids. This clonotype occurred a few times. No antigen is known for it. The TCR was taken from a human donor in good health (CMV status not recorded). Some clones in this sample may be carry-over from other donors' samples. The gene calls are TRBV12-3 or TRBV12-4 and TRBJ1-6; TRBD1 might be the D (5 bases). The material was cultured PBMCs, obtained from culture after CMV antigen stimulation. In DNA form, the CDR3 reads TGTGCCAGCAGCCCGTGGGGCCATAATTCACCCCTCCACTTT. Encoded protein: CASSPWGHNSPLHF.